This T cell receptor beta chain was documented in a study of breast tumors, draining lymph nodes, adjacent tissues. One entry per CDR3 protein, called by TCRdb with MiXCR from the multiplex PCR reads. The sample lists approximately 140,000 distinct CDR3 sequences, around a third seen once, with under 2.5% in the top ten. The CDR3 runs 10 residues. Germline V gene sequence: CDR1 SQVTM, CDR2 ANQGSEA. Trimming removed 7 bases from V and 6 bases from J; junction bases left unmatched: 3. Overall study results and limits: Luminal-like breast cancer showed significantly greater tumor-nontumor repertoire similarity than basal-like breast cancer did. Compared with lymph nodes, tumors were less diverse; compared with nontumor tissue, more. Data only fit, rather than demonstrated, lymph node origin of most tumor T cells. Most tumor T cells seemingly derive from lymph node, then expand in tumor.

Concerning this clonotype itself: Its matching antigen is unknown.

Axillary draining lymph nodes of breast cancer patients supplied the node samples. The origin of this receptor is a female donor with breast cancer. Some clones in this sample may be carry-over from other donors' samples. The genes are TRBV29-1 and TRBJ2-7; 7 positions agree with TRBD2. The sequencing input was axillary lymph node tissue. Here the CDR3 reads CSGTGGEQYV. CDR3 DNA sequence: TGCAGCGGCACGGGGGGCGAGCAGTACGTC.